What follows are 4 T cell receptor beta chains derived from one specimen sequenced in a study of graft-versus-host responses after intestinal transplantation. Antigen specificity for these receptors is unknown. The repertoire was sequenced with immunoSEQ multiplex PCR; TCRdb's copy has only in-frame clones and lacks some. The sample consists of just under 90,000 clones, less than 90% of them appearing once. The material sequenced was unstimulated CD8+ T cells sorted from spleen or lymph node cells, taken before intestinal transplant. These receptors all stem from a human donor who received an intestinal transplant.

The chain joins TRBV28 to TRBJ2-3; possibly TRBD1 for D (5 bases). The germline V gene has CDR1 MDHEN and CDR2 SYDVKM. Between the trimmed V and J ends, which lost 4 bases and 5 bases, there was a span of 19 bases. This CDR3 is 16 amino acids long. CDR3: CASSYREGAPGDTQYF. The CDR3 DNA reads as TGTGCCAGCAGTTACCGTGAAGGGGCACCCGGAGATACGCAGTATTTT.

The J gene is TRBJ1-2, the V gene TRBV7-6; D is perhaps TRBD1 (5 bases). Germline loops: CDR1 SGHVS, CDR2 FNYEAQ. V dropped 1 base and J dropped 2 bases, with 8 bases sitting between them. The CDR3 sequence is 14 residues long. CDR3 in amino acids: CASSLDPGNYGYTF. The CDR3 DNA reads TGTGCCAGCAGCTTAGACCCAGGGAACTATGGCTACACCTTC.

This clone has a handful of counts. V usage is TRBV5-4 and J usage is TRBJ2-7, with no clear D. This CDR3 contains 14 residues. Trimming removed 4 bases at V and 2 bases at J, with 13 bases between. Germline loops: CDR1 SGHNT, CDR2 YYREEE (reference sequence). The CDR3 here is CASSVLAPAYEQYF. The CDR3 bases are TGTGCCAGCAGCGTCTTAGCCCCTGCCTACGAGCAGTACTTC.

The CDR3 spells CASSPGLAETQYF. As DNA, the CDR3 is TGTGCCAGCAGCCCCGGACTAGCGGAGACCCAGTACTTC. This chain uses TRBV7-2 with TRBJ2-5; 9 bases match TRBD2. The CDR3 spans 13 residues. CDR1 and CDR2 from the germline V gene are SGHTA and FQGNSA. V was pared by 5 bases and J by 5 bases, with 3 bases of the junction left unmatched.